Below, 4 T cell receptor beta chains from the same sample are listed, as sequenced in a study of blood T cell repertoires in COVID-19. The table came from immunoSEQ multiplex PCR; TCRdb's copy has only in-frame clones and leaves some out. The sample consists of about 190,000 clones, about 77% of them appearing once. The sequenced sample was PBMCs or T cells enriched from blood (not recorded which). The receptors derive from a woman aged 50 to 60 with acute COVID-19.

The rearrangement joins TRBV27 to TRBJ2-3; 9 bases match TRBD2. Germline V gene data show CDR1 as MNHEY and CDR2 as SMNVEV (reference sequence). This CDR3 is built from 19 residues. Germline trimming cut 5 bases from V and 4 bases from J; bases unmatched to any gene: 19. The CDR3 region has the DNA TGTGCCAGCAGTCTGGAAGCCGCGCAGGCGGGGGGGCCGGCAGATACGCAGTATTTT. It encodes CASSLEAAQAGGPADTQYF.

The V call is TRBV10-3, the J call TRBJ1-4; a weak D match, TRBD1 (5 bases). CDR3 size: 12 residues. Germline CDR1 is ENHRY and CDR2 is SYGVKD. V was shortened by 10 bases and J by 7 bases, with 13 bases between the two germline ends. CDR3 nucleotide sequence: TGTGCCACCCCGGCAGGGTTTGAAAAACTGTTTTTT. The encoded protein is CATPAGFEKLFF.

This chain links TRBV4-1 with TRBJ1-6; 8 nucleotides match TRBD1. Germline trimming cut 4 bases from V and 7 bases from J; bases unmatched to any gene: 3. CDR1 and CDR2 (germline): MGHRA, YSYEKL. The CDR3 contains 14 residues. CDR3 sequence reads: CASSPQGENSPLHF. The CDR3 nucleotides read TGCGCCAGCAGCCCACAGGGGGAGAATTCACCCCTCCACTTT.

This clone was seen a handful of times. V usage is TRBV7-9 and J usage is TRBJ1-5; TRBD1 is a possible D gene (6 bases). Germline V lookup: CDR1 SEHNR, CDR2 FQNEAQ (reference sequence). V lost 4 bases and J lost 5, with 12 bases in between. The CDR3 has 14 residues. CDR3: CASSSNRDDQPQHF. The CDR3 DNA reads as TGTGCCAGCAGCTCAAACAGGGATGATCAGCCCCAGCATTTT.